Below, one TCR beta chain is given with its context. Its matching antigen is unknown. This specimen comes from a study of cytomegalovirus exposure and HLA in healthy donors. Study-level results: In vitro work confirmed that a few CMV-associated chains recognize CMV antigens. Many donors shared some public TCRs, even though most TCR sequences were rare. TCR beta chains numbering some 160 were designated cytomegalovirus-associated. Diagnosis of cytomegalovirus status made by the classifier reportedly showed high specificity and sensitivity.

Germline CDR1 SGHNT, CDR2 YYREEE (reference sequence). CDR3 length: 20 residues. Trimming removed 5 bases at V and 0 bases at J, with 26 bases between. The assay was immunoSEQ multiplex PCR, and TCRdb's table has in-frame clones only and misses some. The sample carries some 110,000 clones, around 89% recorded once. The TCR sequence derives from a man aged 18 to 30 in good health and CMV-seronegative. Material for sequencing was PBMCs. The V gene is TRBV5-4, the J gene TRBJ2-2, with D possibly matching TRBD2 (5 bases). The CDR3 sequence is CASRPTPGSRTYANTGELFF. CDR3 bases: TGTGCCAGCAGGCCTACCCCGGGGTCGAGAACATACGCGAACACCGGGGAGCTGTTTTTT.